This T cell receptor beta chain was recovered during a study of blood T cell repertoires in COVID-19. Turning to the study itself: Acute and convalescent COVID-19 specimens originated in the United States, Italy and Spain.

Original processing methods: Reference gene primer amplification gave nucleated cell count estimates. Clones were sequenced by immunoSEQ multiplex PCR, and TCRdb holds only the in-frame ones, with some missing. The V and J calls and the clone size are those of that table, but D and trimming were determined from the DNA. This table holds under 300,000 clones, around 85% found once. V dropped 0 bases and J dropped 4 bases, with 12 bases sitting between them. There are 15 residues in the CDR3. CDR1 and CDR2 from the germline V gene are SNHLY and FYNNEI. This chain links TRBV2 with TRBJ1-1; no clear D gene. Sequencing used peripheral blood. The clonotype comes from a man between 60 and 75 years old with acute or convalescent COVID-19. This chain's CDR3 is CASSEAGGFSTEAFF. The CDR3, as DNA: TGTGCCAGCAGTGAAGCGGGAGGGTTCAGCACTGAAGCTTTCTTT.